One T cell receptor beta chain is described in this entry. Trimming shortened V by 0 bases and J by 0 bases, and 19 bases separated the two germline ends. This CDR3 contains 19 residues. Germline CDR1 and CDR2: SGHTS and YDEGEE. The data were taken from a study of early stage breast cancer tumors. Method: immunoSEQ multiplex PCR; TCRdb's copy keeps in-frame clones and lacks some. The data contain about 48,000 clones, around 83% of them seen just once; the ten biggest clones take up approximately 1.5%. The receptor's source is a person aged 45-60 years with breast cancer. Sequenced sample: blood. The J gene is TRBJ1-5, the V gene TRBV5-8; no clear D. CDR3 in amino acids: CASSLEAEGGVYSNQPQHF. DNA for the CDR3: TGTGCCAGCAGCTTGGAGGCGGAAGGTGGGGTGTATAGCAATCAGCCCCAGCATTTT.